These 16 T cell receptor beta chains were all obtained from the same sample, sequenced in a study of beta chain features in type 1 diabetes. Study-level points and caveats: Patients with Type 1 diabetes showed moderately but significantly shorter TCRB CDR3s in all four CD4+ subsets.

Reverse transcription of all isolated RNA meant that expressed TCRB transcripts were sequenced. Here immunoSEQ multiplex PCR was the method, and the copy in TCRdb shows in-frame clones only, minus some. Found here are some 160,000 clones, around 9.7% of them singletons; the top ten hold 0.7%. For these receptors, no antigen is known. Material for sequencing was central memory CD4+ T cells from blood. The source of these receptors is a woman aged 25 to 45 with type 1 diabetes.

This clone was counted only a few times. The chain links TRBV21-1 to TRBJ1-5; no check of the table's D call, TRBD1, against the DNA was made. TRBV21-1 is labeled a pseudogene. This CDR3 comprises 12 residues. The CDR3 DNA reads TGTGCCAGCAGCATAACCAGGAAGCCCCAGCATTTT. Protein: CASSITRKPQHF.

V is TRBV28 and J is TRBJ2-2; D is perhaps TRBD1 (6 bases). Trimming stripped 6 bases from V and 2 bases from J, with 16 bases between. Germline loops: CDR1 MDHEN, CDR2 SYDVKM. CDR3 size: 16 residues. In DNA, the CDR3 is TGTGCCAGCAGAACCACAGGGTCAGACAACACCGGGGAGCTGTTTTTT. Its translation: CASRTTGSDNTGELFF. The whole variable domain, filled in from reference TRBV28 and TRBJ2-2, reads DVKVTQSSRYLVKRTGEKVFLECVQDMDHENMFWYRQDPGLGLRLIYFSYDVKMKEKGDIPEGYSVSREKKERFSLILESASTNQTSMYLCASRTTGSDNTGELFFGEGSRLTVL.

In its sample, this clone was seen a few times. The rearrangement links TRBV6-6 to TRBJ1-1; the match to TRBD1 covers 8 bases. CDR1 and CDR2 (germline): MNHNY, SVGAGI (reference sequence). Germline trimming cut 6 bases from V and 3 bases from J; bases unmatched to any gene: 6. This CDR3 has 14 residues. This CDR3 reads CASSGQGLDTEAFF. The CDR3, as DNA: TGTGCCAGCAGCGGACAGGGACTGGACACTGAAGCTTTCTTT.

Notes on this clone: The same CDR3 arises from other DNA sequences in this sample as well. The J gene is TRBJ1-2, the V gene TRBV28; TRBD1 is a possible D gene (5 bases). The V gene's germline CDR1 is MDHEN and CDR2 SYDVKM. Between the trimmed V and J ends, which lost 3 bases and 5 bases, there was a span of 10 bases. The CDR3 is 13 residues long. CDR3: CASSFRGSYGYTF. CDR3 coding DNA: TGTGCCAGCAGTTTTCGGGGGTCTTATGGCTACACCTTC.

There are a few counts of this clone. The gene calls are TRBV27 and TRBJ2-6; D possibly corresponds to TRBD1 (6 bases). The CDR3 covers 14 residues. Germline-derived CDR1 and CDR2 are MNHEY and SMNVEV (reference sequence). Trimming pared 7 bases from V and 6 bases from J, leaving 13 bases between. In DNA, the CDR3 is TGTGCCAGCACCCCGGGACACGCGGCCAACGTCCTGACTTTC. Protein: CASTPGHAANVLTF.

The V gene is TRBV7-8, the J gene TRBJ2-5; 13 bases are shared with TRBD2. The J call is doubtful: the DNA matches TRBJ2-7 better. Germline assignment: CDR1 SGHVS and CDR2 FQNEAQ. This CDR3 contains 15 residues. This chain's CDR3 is CASSSGTSGTHEQYF. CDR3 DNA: TGTGCCAGCAGCTCCGGGACTAGCGGGACCCACGAGCAGTACTTC.

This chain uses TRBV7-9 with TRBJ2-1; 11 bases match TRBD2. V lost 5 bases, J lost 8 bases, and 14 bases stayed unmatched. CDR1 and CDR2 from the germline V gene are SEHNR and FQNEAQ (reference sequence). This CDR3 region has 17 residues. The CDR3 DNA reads TGTGCCAGCAGCCCTTACCATACTAGCGGGAGAGGCCATGAGCAGTTCTTC. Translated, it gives CASSPYHTSGRGHEQFF.

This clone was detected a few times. The CDR3 spells CASSYRLSIGELFF. The CDR3 coding sequence is TGTGCCAGCAGCTACCGTCTGAGTATCGGGGAGCTGTTTTTT. V is TRBV9 and J is TRBJ2-2, with D unclear. V was cut by 4 bases and J by 7 bases, with 14 bases left in between. The germline gives CDR1 SGDLS, CDR2 YYNGEE. The CDR3 covers 14 residues.

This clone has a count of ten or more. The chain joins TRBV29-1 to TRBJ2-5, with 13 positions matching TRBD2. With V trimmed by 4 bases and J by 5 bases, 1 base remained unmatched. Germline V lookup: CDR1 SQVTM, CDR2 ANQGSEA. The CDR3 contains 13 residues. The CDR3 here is CSVAGLAGETQYF. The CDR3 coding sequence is TGCAGCGTTGCGGGACTAGCGGGGGAGACCCAGTACTTC.

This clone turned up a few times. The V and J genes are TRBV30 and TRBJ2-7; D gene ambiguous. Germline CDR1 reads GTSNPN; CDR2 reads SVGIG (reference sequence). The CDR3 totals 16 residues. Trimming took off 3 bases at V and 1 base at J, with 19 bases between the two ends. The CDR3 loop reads CAWSPLFVTRSYEQYF. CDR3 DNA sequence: TGTGCCTGGAGCCCACTATTCGTCACCCGATCCTACGAGCAGTACTTC.

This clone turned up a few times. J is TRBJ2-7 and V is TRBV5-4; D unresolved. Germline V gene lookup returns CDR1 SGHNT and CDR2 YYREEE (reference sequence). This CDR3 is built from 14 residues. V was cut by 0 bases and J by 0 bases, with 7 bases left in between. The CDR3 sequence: CASSLGSRSYEQYF. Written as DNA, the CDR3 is TGTGCCAGCAGCTTGGGCTCGCGCTCCTACGAGCAGTACTTC.

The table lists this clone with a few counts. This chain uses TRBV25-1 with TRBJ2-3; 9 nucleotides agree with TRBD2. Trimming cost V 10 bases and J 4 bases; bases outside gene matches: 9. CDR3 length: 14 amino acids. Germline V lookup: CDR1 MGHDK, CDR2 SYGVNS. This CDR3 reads CATENERGADTQYF. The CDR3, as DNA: TGTGCCACCGAGAATGAGCGGGGGGCAGATACGCAGTATTTT.

CDR3 sequence reads: CSVEQGAVGTEAFF. CDR3 nucleotides: TGCAGCGTCGAGCAGGGGGCGGTGGGCACTGAAGCTTTCTTT. The rearrangement joins TRBV29-1 to TRBJ1-1; TRBD1 matches 8 bases. CDR3 length: 14 amino acids. The germline V gene encodes CDR1 SQVTM and CDR2 ANQGSEA. Trimming removed 6 bases from V and 4 bases from J; junction bases left unmatched: 10.

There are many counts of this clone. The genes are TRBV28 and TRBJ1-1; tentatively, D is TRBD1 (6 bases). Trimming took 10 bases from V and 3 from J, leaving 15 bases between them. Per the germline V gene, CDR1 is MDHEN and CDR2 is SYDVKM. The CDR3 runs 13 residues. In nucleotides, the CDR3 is TGTGCCATCCTTGGGGGGGCGCACACTGAAGCTTTCTTT. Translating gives CAILGGAHTEAFF.

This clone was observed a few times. The CDR3 nucleotides read TGTGCCTGGAGTCCGGGACTAGCGGGAGTGGAGACCCAGTACTTC. Protein: CAWSPGLAGVETQYF. The V gene is TRBV30, the J gene TRBJ2-5, with 14 bases aligning to TRBD2. Germline values: CDR1 GTSNPN, CDR2 SVGIG (reference sequence). There are 15 residues in the CDR3. V shed 2 bases and J 5 bases; nucleotides not matched to a gene: 4.

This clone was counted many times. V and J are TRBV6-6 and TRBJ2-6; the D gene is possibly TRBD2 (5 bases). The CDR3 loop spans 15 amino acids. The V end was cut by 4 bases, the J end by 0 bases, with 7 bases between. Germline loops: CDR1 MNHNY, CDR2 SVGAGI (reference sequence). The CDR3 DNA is TGTGCCAGCAGTTCTCGGGGCTCTGGGGCCAACGTCCTGACTTTC. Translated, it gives CASSSRGSGANVLTF.